A single sample gave rise to the 14 T cell receptor beta chains below, sequenced in a study of blood T cell repertoires in COVID-19. Sequencing was performed with immunoSEQ multiplex PCR; in TCRdb, only in-frame clones are kept and a portion is missing. The sample includes about 26,000 clones, around 90% of them seen just once. Source material: peripheral blood. Every receptor here comes from a human donor in a cohort sampled during active COVID-19.

V usage is TRBV5-4 and J usage is TRBJ2-7; TRBD1 might be the D (6 bases). The V end was cut by 4 bases, the J end by 2 bases, with 13 bases between. The CDR3 covers 14 residues. Germline lookup yields CDR1 SGHNT and CDR2 YYREEE (reference sequence). CDR3 nucleotides: TGTGCCAGCAGCGCCAGACAGGATGCCTACGAGCAGTACTTC. Encoded protein: CASSARQDAYEQYF.

The V gene is TRBV6-5, the J gene TRBJ2-7, with D maybe TRBD1 (6 bases). The CDR3 spans 14 residues. V gave up 5 bases and J gave up 0 bases, with 11 bases separating them. Germline CDR1 reads MNHEY; CDR2 reads SVGAGI. CDR3 DNA sequence: TGTGCCAGCAGTCGGGACACGCTCTCCTACGAGCAGTACTTC. Translating it yields CASSRDTLSYEQYF.

The table lists this clone with a count of one. The chain is built from TRBV11-2 and TRBJ2-7; 7 bases map to TRBD2. CDR1 is SGHAT and CDR2 is FQNNGV in the germline V gene. The CDR3 consists of 14 residues. V trimming: 5 bases; J trimming: 4 bases; junction bases outside the gene matches: 8. The CDR3 sequence is CASSVTGGSYEQYF. DNA of the CDR3: TGTGCCAGCAGCGTTACCGGCGGGAGTTACGAGCAGTACTTC.

CDR3 in amino acids: CASSSDGSDTQYF. As DNA, the CDR3 is TGTGCCAGCAGCTCCGACGGGTCAGATACGCAGTATTTT. This chain uses TRBV7-9 with TRBJ2-3, with unresolved D. The ends were cut back, 4 bases at V and 4 bases at J, with 9 bases in the middle. The CDR3 consists of 13 residues. The V gene's germline CDR1 is SEHNR and CDR2 FQNEAQ (reference sequence). The variable domain in full, completed from reference TRBV7-9 and TRBJ2-3, reads DTGVSQNPRHKITKRGQNVTFRCDPISEHNRLYWYRQTLGQGPEFLTYFQNEAQLEKSRLLSDRFSAERPKGSFSTLEIQRTEQGDSAMYLCASSSDGSDTQYFGPGTRLTVL.

The chain employs TRBV5-6 and TRBJ1-2; a possible D gene is TRBD1 (5 bases). Trimming removed 4 bases at V and 2 bases at J, with 9 bases between. This CDR3 contains 13 residues. The germline CDR1 and CDR2 sequences are SGHDT and YYEEEE. CDR3 sequence reads: CASSQGLNYGYTF. The CDR3, as DNA: TGTGCCAGCAGCCAGGGACTCAACTATGGCTACACCTTC.

The chain is built from TRBV18 and TRBJ1-5; D is perhaps TRBD1 (6 bases). Germline CDR1 is KGHSH and CDR2 is LQKENI. This CDR3 is 14 amino acids long. V lost 6 bases and J lost 5, with 14 bases in between. The CDR3 nucleotides are TGTGCCAGCTCTCAAACAGGGCGCGATCAGCCCCAGCATTTT. It encodes CASSQTGRDQPQHF.

In DNA, the CDR3 is TGCGCCAGCAGCTTCGGGACACTTCGCTCCTACGAGCAGTACTTC. It translates to CASSFGTLRSYEQYF. J is TRBJ2-7 and V is TRBV5-1; D possibly corresponds to TRBD1 (6 bases). This CDR3 contains 15 residues. V lost 2 bases and J lost 0, with 12 bases in between. The germline V gene encodes CDR1 SGHRS and CDR2 YFSETQ.

This clone was observed a handful of times. The chain joins TRBV5-6 to TRBJ2-7; 7 bases map to TRBD2. The CDR3 runs to 14 residues. Trimming took 2 bases from V and 6 from J; bases not matched to a gene: 8. CDR1 is SGHDT and CDR2 is YYEEEE in the germline V gene. Written as DNA, the CDR3 is TGTGCCAGCAGCTTTGGGCACCCGGGGGGCGAGCAGTACTTC. Amino acids: CASSFGHPGGEQYF.

V is TRBV9 and J is TRBJ1-2; the D gene is possibly TRBD1 (6 bases). The CDR3 is 17 amino acids. Trimming cost V 0 bases and J 0 bases, with 15 bases left between them. Germline V CDR1 and CDR2: SGDLS, YYNGEE. CDR3 DNA: TGTGCCAGCAGCGTAGGGGTAGGGGGTAGCGCTAACTATGGCTACACCTTC. Its protein product is CASSVGVGGSANYGYTF.

The rearrangement joins TRBV5-1 to TRBJ1-6; unclear D gene. Germline V gene data show CDR1 as SGHRS and CDR2 as YFSETQ. V was shortened by 4 bases and J by 8 bases, with 13 bases between the two germline ends. This CDR3 has 14 residues. The CDR3 loop is CASSLEVRDSPLHF. CDR3 DNA sequence: TGCGCCAGCAGCCTGGAGGTCCGGGATTCACCCCTCCACTTT.

V and J are TRBV3-1 (or the pseudogene TRBV3-2) and TRBJ2-3; D remains ambiguous. The CDR3 covers 15 residues. Trimming took 6 bases from V and 6 from J, leaving 19 bases between them. CDR1 and CDR2 (germline): LGHDT, YNNKEL (reference sequence). CDR3 sequence (DNA): TGTGCCAGCAGTCCCCTGAATCCGGGTACCGATACGCAGTATTTT. Encoded protein: CASSPLNPGTDTQYF.

V and J are TRBV25-1 and TRBJ2-7; 8 nucleotides agree with TRBD1. Germline trimming cut 1 base from V and 5 bases from J; bases unmatched to any gene: 7. The CDR3 is 15 amino acids. Germline V CDR1 and CDR2: MGHDK, SYGVNS. CDR3 region: CASSEFRGQEDEQYF. The CDR3 DNA reads as TGTGCCAGCAGTGAATTCAGGGGGCAAGAGGACGAGCAGTACTTC.

The chain combines TRBV4-1 with TRBJ1-5, with 10 bases aligning to TRBD1. The V and J ends lost 4 bases and 0 bases, in that order; junction bases with no gene match: 9. This CDR3 spans 18 amino acids. CDR1 and CDR2 from the germline V gene are MGHRA and YSYEKL. The CDR3 here is CASSPKGDRGHSNQPQHF. CDR3 in DNA: TGCGCCAGCAGCCCGAAGGGGGACAGGGGACATAGCAATCAGCCCCAGCATTTT.

This chain joins TRBV5-1 and TRBJ2-3; 12 bases line up with TRBD2. CDR1 and CDR2 from the germline V gene are SGHRS and YFSETQ. V lost 2 bases and J lost 3; bases outside the gene matches: 10. This CDR3 has 18 amino acids. CDR3 sequence: CASSFGTSGLRTTDTQYF. As DNA, the CDR3 is TGCGCCAGCAGCTTCGGGACTAGCGGGTTAAGGACGACAGATACGCAGTATTTT.